This T cell receptor beta chain came from a study of cytotoxic CD8 clonotypes in ibrutinib-treated CLL. This clone was seen only once. The table came from immunoSEQ multiplex PCR; TCRdb's copy has only in-frame clones and leaves some out. Here the sample spans about 74,000 clones, about 84% being singletons. This CDR3 is 18 amino acids long. The trim removed 2 bases at V and 5 bases at J, leaving 10 bases unmatched. The germline gives CDR1 MGHRA, CDR2 YSYEKL. The chain joins TRBV4-1 to TRBJ2-5, with 14 bases aligning to TRBD2. The clonotype originates from a human donor with chronic lymphocytic leukemia. The sequencing here drew on PBMCs, taken at disease progression, from a patient treated with ibrutinib. DNA for the CDR3: TGCGCCAGCAGCCAATACGGACTAGCGGGGGGCTCAAGGGAGACCCAGTACTTC. This sequence encodes CASSQYGLAGGSRETQYF.